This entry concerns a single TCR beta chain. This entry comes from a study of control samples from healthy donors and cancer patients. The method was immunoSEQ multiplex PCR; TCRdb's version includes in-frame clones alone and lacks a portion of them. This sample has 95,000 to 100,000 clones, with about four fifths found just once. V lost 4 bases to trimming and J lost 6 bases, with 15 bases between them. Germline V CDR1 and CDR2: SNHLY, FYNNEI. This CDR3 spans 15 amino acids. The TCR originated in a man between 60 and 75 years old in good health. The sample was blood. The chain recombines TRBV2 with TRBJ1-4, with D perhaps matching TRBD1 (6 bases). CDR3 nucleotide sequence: TGTGCCAGCAGTGTGTTGGGACAAGTTGATGAAAAACTGTTTTTT. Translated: CASSVLGQVDEKLFF.